The 5 T cell receptor beta chains below come from one sample, sequenced in a study of T cell repertoires in cytomegalovirus infection. Using its own MiXCR run on the reads, TCRdb lists one record per CDR3 protein. Of fewer than 650,000 distinct CDR3 sequences listed, almost 40% are singletons. These TCRs' antigens remain unknown. The source was cultured PBMCs, collected from culture after CMV antigen stimulation. Receptor source: a human donor in good health (CMV status not recorded). Some clones in this sample may be carry-over from other donors' samples.

The DNA of the CDR3 is TGTGCCAGCACCTACGGGACAGGGGTCACCGGGGAGCTGTTTTTT. Amino acid sequence: CASTYGTGVTGELFF. The rearrangement joins TRBV6-6 to TRBJ2-2, with TRBD1 matching 10 bases. CDR3 length equals 15 residues. Per germline, CDR1 MNHNY and CDR2 SVGAGI (reference sequence). V dropped 7 bases and J dropped 4; count of bases not matched to a gene: 6.

This clonotype was seen only a few times. The V call is TRBV7-2, the J call TRBJ2-5, with 8 positions matching TRBD2. In germline, CDR1 is SGHTA, CDR2 FQGNSA. CDR3 size: 15 residues. V was pared by 1 base and J by 5 bases, with 6 bases of the junction left unmatched. DNA for the CDR3: TGTGCCAGCAGCTTAGTGTGGGAGCGGGGGGAGACCCAGTACTTC. It encodes CASSLVWERGETQYF.

This clonotype was seen ten or more times. V and J are TRBV7-2 and TRBJ2-7; no definite D call. Germline V gene sequence: CDR1 SGHTA, CDR2 FQGNSA. The V gene lost 5 bases and the J gene lost 3 bases, with 11 bases spanning the gap. The CDR3 runs to 13 residues. CDR3 DNA: TGTGCCAGCAGCCCAGGACGACTCTACGAGCAGTACTTC. Encoded protein: CASSPGRLYEQYF.

This clonotype has more than one count but fewer than ten. The chain has TRBV12-3 or TRBV12-4 and TRBJ2-7, with TRBD2 identical over 9 bases. With V trimmed by 5 bases and J by 5 bases, 10 bases remained unmatched. The CDR3 extends over 15 amino acids. CDR3 sequence reads: CASSPQASGNHEQYF. In nucleotides, the CDR3 is TGTGCCAGCAGTCCCCAGGCTAGCGGGAACCACGAGCAGTACTTC.

The V and J genes are TRBV25-1 and TRBJ1-2; TRBD1 matches 7 bases. Germline V gives CDR1 MGHDK, CDR2 SYGVNS. The ends lost 4 bases at V and 4 bases at J; junction bases unmatched: 18. The CDR3 loop spans 18 amino acids. CDR3 in amino acids: CASSVSRDRPTGSYGYTF. CDR3 DNA sequence: TGTGCCAGCAGTGTCTCCCGGGACAGACCAACTGGGAGCTATGGCTACACCTTC.